This T cell receptor beta chain was retrieved from a study of blood T cells in healthy people across ages. Germline CDR1 reads KGHSH; CDR2 reads LQKENI. The CDR3 extends over 13 amino acids. The germline V and J ends were trimmed by 4 bases and 3 bases, with 9 bases remaining between them. A second PCR of about 6 to 11 cycles used a sample-barcoded 5' primer and a J-beta primer mix. TCRdb ran MiXCR on the 5' RACE reads and lists one entry per CDR3 protein. Of 800,000 to 950,000 distinct CDR3 sequences listed, almost 30% are singletons. Whole-study results and caveats: Roughly linearly, TCR beta diversity per million T cells fell as age increased.

Comments on this clonotype: The antigen is unknown.

These data were likewise used in another study, on T cells of mothers and their children.

Sequencing was carried out using blood. The source is a woman aged 40 to 50 in good health. The V and J genes are TRBV18 and TRBJ1-2; no definite D call. The CDR3 DNA is TGTGCCAGCTCACAGGGTCGGGACTATGGCTACACCTTC. It encodes CASSQGRDYGYTF.